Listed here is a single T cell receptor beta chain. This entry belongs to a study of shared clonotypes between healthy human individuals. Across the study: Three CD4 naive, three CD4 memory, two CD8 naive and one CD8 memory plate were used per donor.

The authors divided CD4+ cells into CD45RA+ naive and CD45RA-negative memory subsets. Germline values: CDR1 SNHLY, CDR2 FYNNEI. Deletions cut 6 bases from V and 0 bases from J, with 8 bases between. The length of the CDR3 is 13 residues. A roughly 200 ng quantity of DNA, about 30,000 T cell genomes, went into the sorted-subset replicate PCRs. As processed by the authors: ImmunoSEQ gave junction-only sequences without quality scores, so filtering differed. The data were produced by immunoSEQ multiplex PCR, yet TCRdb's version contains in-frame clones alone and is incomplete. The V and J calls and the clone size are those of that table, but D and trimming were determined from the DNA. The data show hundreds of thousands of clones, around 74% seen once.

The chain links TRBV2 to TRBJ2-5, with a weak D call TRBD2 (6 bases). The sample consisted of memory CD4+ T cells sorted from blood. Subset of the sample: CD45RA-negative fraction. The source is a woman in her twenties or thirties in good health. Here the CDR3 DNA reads TGTGCCAGCAGCCGGACTAACCAAGAGACCCAGTACTTC. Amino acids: CASSRTNQETQYF.